The 23 T cell receptor beta chains listed next were all sequenced from one sample in a study of glioma-infiltrating T cells after dendritic cell vaccination. Sequenced by immunoSEQ multiplex PCR; TCRdb stores in-frame clones only, minus some. The table includes 20,000 to 25,000 clones, 60% to 85% detected once. The specimen was blood, collected before dendritic cell vaccination. Source of these receptors: a human donor with glioblastoma.

V usage is TRBV2 and J usage is TRBJ2-3; D possibly corresponds to TRBD1 (6 bases). V was trimmed by 6 bases and J by 1 base, leaving 17 bases between them. The CDR3 sequence is 16 residues long. Germline CDR1 is SNHLY and CDR2 is FYNNEI. CDR3 DNA: TGTGCCAGCAGCCAGGAGTGGGGGCCAGGCACAGATACGCAGTATTTT. It is translated as CASSQEWGPGTDTQYF.

The chain uses TRBV29-1 and TRBJ1-2, with D possibly being TRBD1 (6 bases). V lost 1 base to trimming and J lost 3 bases, with 12 bases between them. CDR1 and CDR2 from the germline V gene are SQVTM and ANQGSEA. CDR3 length: 14 residues. The CDR3 coding sequence is TGCAGCGTTGAAGTTTGGGCAGGGGACTATGGCTACACCTTC. Translation gives CSVEVWAGDYGYTF.

The V and J genes are TRBV7-3 and TRBJ1-2, with 8 bases that match TRBD1. Germline V CDR1 and CDR2: SGHTA, FQGTGA. The CDR3 sequence is 13 residues long. Unmatched junction bases numbered 7, after V lost 5 bases and J lost 8 bases. The CDR3 region has the DNA TGTGCCAGCAGCCAAGGACAGGGTGTCGGCTACACCTTC. It encodes CASSQGQGVGYTF.

In this sample, this clone turned up once. The V and J genes are TRBV7-9 and TRBJ1-1; perhaps TRBD1 as D (5 bases). V lost 5 bases to trimming and J lost 5 bases, with 12 bases between them. There are 13 residues in the CDR3. Per the germline V gene, CDR1 is SEHNR and CDR2 is FQNEAQ (reference sequence). CDR3 DNA: TGTGCCAGCAGCCGCGGGGGTGGGACTGAAGCTTTCTTT. It specifies CASSRGGGTEAFF. The full variable domain, rest sourced from reference TRBV7-9 and TRBJ1-1, is DTGVSQNPRHKITKRGQNVTFRCDPISEHNRLYWYRQTLGQGPEFLTYFQNEAQLEKSRLLSDRFSAERPKGSFSTLEIQRTEQGDSAMYLCASSRGGGTEAFFGQGTRLTVV.

The chain combines TRBV5-1 with TRBJ2-3; 7 positions agree with TRBD2. With 0 bases clipped from V and 4 bases from J, the junction kept 8 bases outside the gene matches. Germline-derived CDR1 and CDR2 are SGHRS and YFSETQ. This CDR3 is 16 amino acids long. CDR3 in amino acids: CASSLGLADSADTQYF. CDR3 bases: TGCGCCAGCAGCTTGGGGCTAGCGGACTCGGCAGATACGCAGTATTTT. The whole variable domain, filled in from reference TRBV5-1 and TRBJ2-3, reads KAGVTQTPRYLIKTRGQQVTLSCSPISGHRSVSWYQQTPGQGLQFLFEYFSETQRNKGNFPGRFSGRQFSNSRSEMNVSTLELGDSALYLCASSLGLADSADTQYFGPGTRLTVL.

The chain recombines TRBV19 with TRBJ2-1; TRBD2 aligns across 11 bases. V trimming: 5 bases; J trimming: 2 bases; junction bases outside the gene matches: 2. From germline, CDR1 is LNHDA and CDR2 SQIVND (reference sequence). The CDR3 contains 15 residues. The CDR3 DNA is TGTGCCAGTAGTCCGGGACTAGCGGCCTACAATGAGCAGTTCTTC. Amino acids: CASSPGLAAYNEQFF.

This sequence joins TRBV6-1 and TRBJ2-5; D possibly corresponds to TRBD1 (6 bases). Germline CDR1 MNHNS, CDR2 SASEGT. Trimming removed 1 base from V and 4 bases from J, with 19 bases in between. The CDR3 is made up of 17 amino acids. The CDR3 region is CASSEGLDLSRGETQYF. CDR3 sequence (DNA): TGTGCCAGCAGTGAAGGCCTCGACCTCTCCAGGGGAGAGACCCAGTACTTC.

The chain joins TRBV7-8 to TRBJ1-5, with a possible D match to TRBD1 (6 bases). The CDR3 covers 16 residues. CDR1 and CDR2 (germline): SGHVS, FQNEAQ. The V end was cut by 5 bases, the J end by 2 bases, with 16 bases between. The CDR3 region has the DNA TGTGCCAGCAGCAGCCGACGGGGGGCAGGCAATCAGCCCCAGCATTTT. This sequence encodes CASSSRRGAGNQPQHF. Looking up the rest from reference TRBV7-8 and TRBJ1-5 gives the full variable domain: GAGVSQSPRYKVAKRGQDVALRCDPISGHVSLFWYQQALGQGPEFLTYFQNEAQLDKSGLPSDRFFAERPEGSVSTLKIQRTQQEDSAVYLCASSSRRGAGNQPQHFGDGTRLSIL.

The chain combines TRBV4-3 with TRBJ2-3; 10 positions match TRBD1. Trimming took 3 bases from V and 3 from J; bases not matched to a gene: 3. This CDR3 has 15 amino acids. CDR1 is LGHNA and CDR2 is YSLEER in the germline V gene. Here the CDR3 reads CASSQTGGRTDTQYF. The CDR3 DNA is TGCGCCAGCAGCCAGACAGGGGGCAGGACAGATACGCAGTATTTT.

A few counts support this clone. This chain uses TRBV19 with TRBJ2-7; 7 bases match TRBD1. Per germline, CDR1 LNHDA and CDR2 SQIVND (reference sequence). Germline trimming cut 8 bases from V and 4 bases from J; bases unmatched to any gene: 8. The CDR3 extends over 13 amino acids. CDR3: CASADGTDYEQYF. DNA for the CDR3: TGTGCCAGTGCCGACGGGACAGATTACGAGCAGTACTTC.

The chain combines TRBV5-4 with TRBJ2-5; 13 positions match TRBD2. The J call may be in error: the DNA end matches TRBJ2-7 better. Germline CDR1 SGHNT, CDR2 YYREEE (reference sequence). CDR3 length equals 15 residues. DNA for the CDR3: TGTGCCAGCAGCTTGAGGACTAGCGGGGGCTACGAGCAGTACTTC. This sequence encodes CASSLRTSGGYEQYF.

This chain uses TRBV6-1 with TRBJ2-7; D is undetermined. The V gene's germline CDR1 is MNHNS and CDR2 SASEGT. The V gene lost 5 bases and the J gene lost 0 bases, with 11 bases spanning the gap. The CDR3 spans 14 residues. The CDR3 region has the DNA TGTGCCAGCAGTAGATCCCGCGGCTCCTACGAGCAGTACTTC. Its protein product is CASSRSRGSYEQYF.

The chain employs TRBV6-1 and TRBJ1-5; perhaps TRBD1 as D (6 bases). The length of the CDR3 is 15 residues. Between the trimmed V and J ends, which lost 0 bases and 9 bases, there was a span of 15 bases. The germline V gene has CDR1 MNHNS and CDR2 SASEGT. CDR3 residues: CASSEAGTPSGPQHF. CDR3 DNA sequence: TGTGCCAGCAGTGAAGCCGGGACACCGTCTGGGCCCCAGCATTTT.

This clone showed up just once. The chain uses TRBV5-6 and TRBJ2-4; 9 bases are shared with TRBD2. CDR3 length: 16 residues. V lost 0 bases, J lost 8 bases, and 9 bases stayed unmatched. CDR1 and CDR2 from the germline V gene are SGHDT and YYEEEE. CDR3 sequence (DNA): TGTGCCAGCAGCTTGGGGGCGGGAGGGTCGAAAGACATTCAGTACTTC. This codes for CASSLGAGGSKDIQYF. Together with reference TRBV5-6 and TRBJ2-4, the CDR3 gives the full variable domain: DAGVTQSPTHLIKTRGQQVTLRCSPKSGHDTVSWYQQALGQGPQFIFQYYEEEERQRGNFPDRFSGHQFPNYSSELNVNALLLGDSALYLCASSLGAGGSKDIQYFGAGTRLSVL.

CDR3 loop: CASSPRALTSTDTQYF. In DNA form, the CDR3 reads TGTGCCAGCAGCCCGCGGGCCCTCACTAGCACAGATACGCAGTATTTT. The V and J genes are TRBV11-1 and TRBJ2-3; tentatively, D is TRBD2 (5 bases). Germline CDR1 SGHAT, CDR2 FQDESV (reference sequence). Trimming took 5 bases from V and 0 from J, leaving 15 bases between them. This CDR3 is 16 amino acids long. The complete variable domain, with remaining parts taken from reference TRBV11-1 and TRBJ2-3, reads EAEVAQSPRYKITEKSQAVAFWCDPISGHATLYWYRQILGQGPELLVQFQDESVVDDSQLPKDRFSAERLKGVDSTLKIQPAELGDSAMYLCASSPRALTSTDTQYFGPGTRLTVL.

The rearrangement uses TRBV6-5 and TRBJ1-5; D is undetermined. V lost 2 bases, J lost 6 bases, and 11 bases lay in between. The germline CDR1 and CDR2 sequences are MNHEY and SVGAGI. The CDR3 runs 14 residues. CDR3 in DNA: TGTGCCAGCAGTTACGACGACTCCGGTCAGCCCCAGCATTTT. Residues: CASSYDDSGQPQHF.

The chain couples TRBV27 to TRBJ2-3; tentative D call: TRBD2 (5 bases). CDR1 is MNHEY, CDR2 SMNVEV, per germline (reference sequence). Trimming cost V 2 bases and J 4 bases, with 13 bases left between them. This CDR3 comprises 15 residues. This chain's CDR3 is CASSLVGGSSDTQYF. The DNA for the CDR3 is TGTGCCAGCAGTTTAGTTGGCGGGTCGTCAGATACGCAGTATTTT.

This rearrangement joins TRBV5-8 to TRBJ1-1; D call uncertain. Deletions cut 6 bases from V and 6 bases from J, with 15 bases between. CDR3 size: 13 residues. CDR1 and CDR2 (germline): SGHTS, YDEGEE. CDR3 region: CASKWFLGSEAFF. The CDR3 DNA reads TGTGCCAGCAAGTGGTTCCTTGGCTCTGAAGCTTTCTTT.

The chain joins TRBV6-1 to TRBJ2-3, with D possibly being TRBD2 (6 bases). CDR1 is MNHNS, CDR2 SASEGT, per germline. The CDR3 sequence is 14 residues long. The V and J ends lost 2 bases and 10 bases respectively, with 16 bases between them. The chain's CDR3 is CASSEIASAVSQYF. The DNA for the CDR3 is TGTGCCAGCAGTGAAATTGCTAGCGCGGTGTCGCAGTATTTT.

This clone was counted a few times. The chain uses TRBV6-1 and TRBJ2-2, with TRBD2 matching 8 bases. V dropped 10 bases and J dropped 3; count of bases not matched to a gene: 10. CDR1 MNHNS and CDR2 SASEGT come from the germline V gene. The CDR3 has 15 amino acids. The CDR3, as DNA: TGTGCCATCAGCGGGGGACGGCTAGACACCGGGGAGCTGTTTTTT. This encodes CAISGGRLDTGELFF.

Points on this clone: A read error may produce the germline difference seen at one junction end. The V and J genes are TRBV7-2 and TRBJ2-6, with 8 bases aligning to TRBD1. CDR1 and CDR2 from the germline V gene are SGHTA and FQGNSA. The CDR3 contains 14 residues. Here the CDR3 DNA reads TGCATGGACAGGGAGAACTCGGGGGCCAACGTCCTGACTTTC. Its translation is CMDRENSGANVLTF.

This clone was seen only once. The V gene is TRBV25-1, the J gene TRBJ2-5; a possible D gene is TRBD2 (5 bases). The CDR3 has 15 residues. Trimming took off 1 base at V and 5 bases at J, with 14 bases between the two ends. Germline CDR1 reads MGHDK; CDR2 reads SYGVNS. CDR3 sequence (DNA): TGTGCCAGCAGTGAATGGAGGAATAGCTTCGAGACCCAGTACTTC. Residues: CASSEWRNSFETQYF.

The chain links TRBV19 to TRBJ1-1, with 7 positions matching TRBD1. The CDR3 totals 14 residues. Germline CDR1 is LNHDA and CDR2 is SQIVND (reference sequence). The V gene end was trimmed by 5 bases and the J gene end by 4 bases; junction bases not matched to a gene: 7. The CDR3 DNA sequence: TGTGCCAGTAGTCTTCGACAGGGCGGCACTGAAGCTTTCTTT. Translation: CASSLRQGGTEAFF.